This T cell receptor beta chain was captured by sequencing in a study of T cell responses to AZD1222 COVID-19 vaccine. This table comes from immunoSEQ multiplex PCR, and its TCRdb copy is limited to in-frame clones, with some not included. The data hold 140,000 to 150,000 clones, with about 92% observed a single time. Remarks on this clone: Its antigen is unknown.

Trimming left V 4 bases short and J 4 bases short, with 10 bases between. Germline lookup yields CDR1 MNHNY and CDR2 SVGAGI (reference sequence). The CDR3 runs to 13 residues. Overall study results and limits: CD4 TCRs linked to vaccination spanned spike, dominating at 160-218 and 743-854. The sample set comprised mostly white British donors with more females, and clonal diversity was possibly underestimated.

Sequenced here: peripheral blood, sampled on day 0 of AZD1222 vaccination. The chain has TRBV6-6 and TRBJ1-2; D call uncertain. The TCR comes from an adult in good health. CDR3 loop: CASSLAASYGYTF. The DNA for the CDR3 is TGTGCCAGCAGTTTGGCAGCGTCCTATGGCTACACCTTC.